One T cell receptor (beta chain) is described in this entry. Its antigen remains unknown. Primers: 60 Vbeta forward and 13 Jbeta reverse. In the authors' workflow: Unique TCR beta chains numbered approximately 80 million in a later analysis, with roughly 10 million shared. Only in-frame clones appear in the TCRdb table, and some are missing; sequencing was by immunoSEQ multiplex PCR. That table supplies the V and J calls and clone size; D and trimming were determined from the DNA. Among 70,000 to 90,000 clones, 70% to 75% were seen once, and the ten largest hold around 3.9%. This CDR3 has 14 amino acids. Germline loops: CDR1 LNHDA, CDR2 SQIVND (reference sequence). V lost 4 bases, J lost 11 bases, and 12 bases stayed unmatched. The sample comes from a study of cytomegalovirus exposure and HLA in healthy donors. Overall study findings and caveats: Being productive about 87% or about 30% of the time was typical of most TCR beta V segments in an earlier analysis. Later on, an analysis found that several of the most significant clusters appeared to be linked to common viral pathogens, which included parvovirus B19.

The J gene is TRBJ1-1, the V gene TRBV19, with TRBD1 identical over 8 bases. This receptor was identified in a man in his sixties in good health and CMV-seronegative. Sequenced: PBMCs. The CDR3 is CASSKRDRSLVAFF. CDR3 nucleotide sequence: TGTGCCAGTAGTAAAAGGGACAGGTCTTTAGTGGCTTTCTTT.